The next 10 T cell receptor beta chains were all read from a single sample in a study of Ad26.COV2.S vaccination and SARS-CoV-2 variants (dated by TCRdb to the early 2020s). According to the study, the label for this sample's treatment or condition signals: some 20 received Ad26.COV2.S at low or high dose, single or two shots; a few received placebo; per-sample allocation not given. For vaccine and placebo recipients, the sequenced repertoires came from samples collected on day 63 after the first injection. Receptor amplification or capture employed the immunoSEQ multiplex PCR assay. TCRdb mirrors the immuneACCESS table, restricted to in-frame sequences. Some clones are absent from its copies; in checked studies, under half trace to an unresolved V gene, and the reason for the others is unknown. This sample is represented by 350,000 to 450,000 clones; about nine tenths of them were singletons. The top ten hold roughly 3.1% of the sample.

This specimen was peripheral blood, taken in a trial of Ad26.COV2.S vaccine versus placebo. These receptor sequences come from a person aged 18-60 years who received the Ad26.COV2.S COVID-19 vaccine or a placebo.

V gene TRBV7-3 combines with J gene TRBJ1-6; TRBD1 matches at 7 bases. The V gene end was trimmed by 4 bases and the J gene end by 13 bases; junction bases not matched to a gene: 7. Germline values: CDR1 SGHTA, CDR2 FQGTGA. The CDR3 totals 13 residues. As DNA, the CDR3 is TGTGCCAGCAGCTCGGGGACAGCCTCTCCCCTCCACTTT. It yields the protein CASSSGTASPLHF.

The J gene is TRBJ1-2, the V gene TRBV2; no clear D. V shed 7 bases and J shed 4 bases, with 13 bases lying between them. The CDR3 has 13 amino acids. CDR1 and CDR2 from the germline V gene are SNHLY and FYNNEI. CDR3 loop: CASIGEVGYGYTF. CDR3 DNA: TGTGCCAGCATTGGGGAGGTTGGCTATGGCTACACCTTC.

V usage is TRBV6-5 and J usage is TRBJ1-1, with TRBD1 as a possible D gene (5 bases). Germline assignment: CDR1 MNHEY and CDR2 SVGAGI. The CDR3 loop spans 13 amino acids. V was cut by 6 bases and J by 10 bases, with 18 bases left in between. CDR3: CASRDGTFLSAFF. In nucleotides, the CDR3 is TGTGCCAGCAGAGATGGGACGTTCTTATCAGCTTTCTTT.

The CDR3 sequence is CASSPPGVISGNTIYF. CDR3 nucleotide sequence: TGTGCCAGCTCACCACCGGGGGTGATCTCTGGAAACACCATATATTTT. This rearrangement joins TRBV18 to TRBJ1-3, with D maybe TRBD1 (5 bases). Per the germline V gene, CDR1 is KGHSH and CDR2 is LQKENI. V lost 0 bases and J 0 bases, leaving 9 bases between the germline ends. The CDR3 has 16 residues.

This chain joins TRBV11-3 and TRBJ2-7; possibly TRBD2 for D (6 bases). The CDR3 covers 13 residues. Between the trimmed V and J ends, which lost 5 bases and 5 bases, there was a span of 13 bases. From germline, CDR1 is SGHNT and CDR2 YENEEA. As DNA, the CDR3 is TGTGCCAGCAGCCAAGGGACTCGGGACGAGCAGTACTTC. Its protein product is CASSQGTRDEQYF.

The CDR3 DNA reads TGTGCCAGCAGCTTGGGAAACAGGGGTGCTGGAAACACCATATATTTT. It encodes CASSLGNRGAGNTIYF. V and J are TRBV5-4 and TRBJ1-3; 7 bases map to TRBD1. This CDR3 region has 16 residues. The V gene's germline CDR1 is SGHNT and CDR2 YYREEE (reference sequence). The V and J ends lost 0 bases and 2 bases, in that order; junction bases with no gene match: 5.

The genes are TRBV5-6 and TRBJ1-3; no reliable D call. Trimming took off 0 bases at V and 0 bases at J, with 19 bases between the two ends. The germline V gene has CDR1 SGHDT and CDR2 YYEEEE. This CDR3 has 19 amino acids. The CDR3 nucleotides are TGTGCCAGCAGCTTGGGTCCAACTCAAACCTACAGCTCTGGAAACACCATATATTTT. Its protein product is CASSLGPTQTYSSGNTIYF.

The J gene is TRBJ2-7, the V gene TRBV19; 12 bases are a match to TRBD1. Looked up from germline, CDR1 is LNHDA and CDR2 is SQIVND (reference sequence). The CDR3 extends over 16 amino acids. J lost 6 bases, V lost 5 bases, and 11 bases had no gene match. CDR3 region: CASSLRGGTGGSEQYF. The DNA of the CDR3 is TGTGCCAGTAGTCTCCGAGGGGGGACAGGGGGCTCCGAGCAGTACTTC. Variable domain in full (rest from reference TRBV19 and TRBJ2-7): DGGITQSPKYLFRKEGQNVTLSCEQNLNHDAMYWYRQDPGQGLRLIYYSQIVNDFQKGDIAEGYSVSREKKESFPLTVTSAQKNPTAFYLCASSLRGGTGGSEQYFGPGTRLTVT.

J is TRBJ1-1 and V is TRBV12-5; maybe TRBD1 (5 bases). The CDR3 contains 15 residues. Germline assignment: CDR1 LGHNT and CDR2 FRNRAP. V lost 1 base and J 5 bases, leaving 14 bases between the germline ends. This chain's CDR3 is CASGLEVHRGTEAFF. Written as DNA, the CDR3 is TGTGCTAGTGGTTTGGAAGTCCACCGGGGGACTGAAGCTTTCTTT. The full variable domain, in which reference TRBV12-5 and TRBJ1-1 provide the parts outside the CDR3, is DARVTQTPRHKVTEMGQEVTMRCQPILGHNTVFWYRQTMMQGLELLAYFRNRAPLDDSGMPKDRFSAEMPDATLATLKIQPSEPRDSAVYFCASGLEVHRGTEAFFGQGTRLTVV.

The chain carries TRBV10-3 and TRBJ2-5; 7 bases align to TRBD1. CDR1 and CDR2 from the germline V gene are ENHRY and SYGVKD. This CDR3 has 14 residues. Trimming removed 4 bases from V and 3 bases from J; junction bases left unmatched: 5. The CDR3 DNA follows: TGTGCCATCAGTGGCTCGGACAGGAAAGAGACCCAGTACTTC. Its protein product is CAISGSDRKETQYF.